In this sample, the clone carrying this T cell receptor beta chain turned up once. Assay: immunoSEQ multiplex PCR; the TCRdb copy retains only in-frame clones and omits some. The sample holds over a million clones, about 74% seen once. The sample comes from a study of shared clonotypes between healthy human individuals. The sequence was obtained from a man in his late teens or twenties in good health. Material for sequencing was memory CD4+ T cells sorted from blood. Documented subset: CD45RA-negative fraction.

The CDR3: CASSTGLGWETQYF. DNA of the CDR3: TGTGCCAGCAGTACAGGGTTGGGGTGGGAGACCCAGTACTTC. The chain uses TRBV6-6 and TRBJ2-5; tentatively, D is TRBD1 (6 bases). CDR1 is MNHNY and CDR2 is SVGAGI in the germline V gene (reference sequence). V lost 5 bases and J 5 bases, leaving 15 bases between the germline ends. The CDR3 consists of 14 residues.